Here is one TCR beta chain with its context. Which antigen it targets is not known. Base qualities are not provided; no much larger clone lies one nucleotide away. The library was produced with the immunoSEQ multiplex PCR assay. Synthetic inline TR CDR3 controls covering all V-J pairings were spiked into each PCR so that template counts could be estimated and amplification bias removed. Reads went through processing to reduce amplification and sequencing bias, and quantification was done against synthetic TR CDR3 analogs. The source study handled its data this way. Raw data were processed in ImmunoSEQ Analyzer, with out-of-frame sequences and CDR3s containing stop codons removed, and genes were named according to IMGT nomenclature. Normalized Shannon entropy, defined as 1 minus Pielou's evenness, served as the summary measure of repertoire diversity. Only TRB sequences sharing the V gene, the J gene and the CDR3 were counted as identical. Public PML clonotypes were CDR3s found in two or more PML-onset samples but not found earlier, in controls, or in public databases. CDR3 amino acid composition by position was analyzed with Skylign using the observed count method. In TCRdb, the immuneACCESS table is reduced to in-frame sequences with V and J assigned. These tables do not hold every clone; where another copy was compared, an unresolved V gene accounts for under half, and the others remain unexplained. The DNA gave D and trimming, while V, J and clone size come from that table. This sample is represented by 29,000 or so clones; 89% of them were singletons. The ten biggest clones cover less than 1.6% of the sample.

The time point label of this sample denotes: 6 months of natalizumab therapy. According to the study, the label for this sample's treatment or condition signals: on natalizumab therapy at sampling. Every listed patient had received interferon beta before, and every PML patient was female. T1 and T2 blood samples were collected at 6 and 12 months of natalizumab therapy, respectively. Ficoll-Hypaque density gradient centrifugation was used to isolate peripheral blood mononuclear cells. CDR1 and CDR2, per the germline V gene, are SGHTA and FQGNSA. Including the terminal cysteine and phenylalanine, the CDR3 comprises 15 residues. CDR3 DNA is the only sequence kept; it has 45 bases, read in frame from the first base. V is cut by 1 base and J by 4 bases, and the space between the germline ends is 13 bases. This sample stems from a study of multiple sclerosis patients with progressive multifocal leukoencephalopathy (dated by TCRdb to the late 2010s). With respect to the entire study: The study examined peripheral T and B cells of MS patients who developed PML (4 under natalizumab, 1 after alemtuzumab) and treated patients who did not. Two natalizumab-treated patients who later developed PML were followed longitudinally from before therapy through 6 and 12 months to PML onset. The study aimed to detect JC virus-specific or public T-cell expansions arising at the time of PML onset.

The research as a whole found: Given the small, descriptive cohort, it remained unclear whether the study findings reflect JC virus infection or general immunocompromise. Lower normalized Shannon entropy suggested less diverse TRB repertoires in most PML patients, whereas the natalizumab-treated controls showed values near 1. At the time PML developed, no common TRBV or TRBJ gene usage or preferential TRBV-TRBJ pairings were detected. Only peripheral blood was analyzed, although cerebrospinal fluid or brain lymphocytes might be more informative for natalizumab-associated PML. TRB clones with frequency above 0.5% were observed only in PML patients, but the clones expanded at PML onset were found to be already present before and during natalizumab therapy.

This TCR derives from a human donor with multiple sclerosis. The rearranged chain carries TRBV7-2 and TRBJ1-2; no D gene can be assigned with confidence. Sample: PBMCs, taken from a patient treated with natalizumab. The CDR3 corresponds to CASSLDYPSSYGYTF. The nucleotides are TGTGCCAGCAGCTTAGATTATCCATCCTCCTATGGCTACACCTTC.